This entry is about one T cell receptor beta chain. Its antigen remains unidentified. Construction of the TCRbeta library involved unique molecular identifiers. TCRdb fed the PCR reads into MiXCR, producing one record per CDR3 protein. The sample lists about a million distinct CDR3 sequences; about 29% were seen once. The junction had 7 bases not matched to a gene; V was cut back by 4 bases and J by 2 bases. There are 16 residues in the CDR3. Germline V gene lookup returns CDR1 SGDLS and CDR2 YYNGEE. This specimen belongs to a study of T-cell reconstitution after alpha-beta-depleted transplantation in children. The study, taken as a whole, reports: TCRbeta diversity was high at day 60 in some patients (a result of surviving recipient T cells and thymic progenitors). At the one-year point after transplant, T-cell counts and TCRbeta diversity were found to come mostly from T cells that had been newly produced. There were reportedly several hundred expanded graft clones from which alpha-beta T cells came about two months after transplant.

The receptor was isolated from a boy in the first two years of life who had a stem cell transplant for SCID, so the T cells may come from the graft donor. This rearrangement joins TRBV9 to TRBJ2-3, with 10 bases matching TRBD1. The sample in question was PBMCs, mostly from graft donor cells, obtained 360 days after TCRalphabeta/CD19-depleted stem cell transplant. For the CDR3, the DNA is TGTGCCAGCAGCCAACACGGACAGGGGGACACAGATACGCAGTATTTT. Amino acid sequence: CASSQHGQGDTDTQYF. Combining the CDR3 with reference TRBV9 and TRBJ2-3 gives the whole variable domain DSGVTQTPKHLITATGQRVTLRCSPRSGDLSVYWYQQSLDQGLQFLIQYYNGEERAKGNILERFSAQQFPDLHSELNLSSLELGDSALYFCASSQHGQGDTDTQYFGPGTRLTVL.